This T cell receptor beta chain was captured in a study of blood T cells in healthy people across ages (dated by TCRdb to the mid-2010s). Regarding the research as a whole: In model experiments, template switching captured about one uniquely barcoded TCR beta cDNA molecule for every two T cells. To track age-related changes in TCR beta repertoire diversity, the study relied on deep sequencing normalized with unique cDNA molecular identifiers. The donors were split into four age groups: young (average around 15 years), middle-aged (roughly 39), aged (approximately 59) and long-lived (roughly 88). Donors of different ages were randomly distributed across sequencing lanes to avoid experimental bias. For two donors (one aged 18 to 30 and one aged 80 or older), the study analyzed two additional independent replicas of 1 million unique cDNA reads from the same blood draw. The paper as a whole reports these results and caveats: As age increased, observed TCR beta diversity per million T cells dropped in a roughly linear way, and a significant reduction was already evident by age about 36. Observed TCR beta diversity correlated strongly with the percentage of naive T cells measured by flow cytometry. Because profiling used bulk unsorted PBMCs, naive and antigen-experienced compartments could not be compared conclusively. Donor CMV infection status was unknown, potentially confounding age-related changes in expanded clonotypes. Compared with the aged group, the long-lived group had more naive CD4+ T cells, fewer expanded clones and increased TCR diversity, suggesting age selection. Estimates of total diversity from one million sequenced T cells were regarded as lower bounds and underestimates.

About this clonotype itself: Its antigen has not been determined. No base-level quality is on record; no much larger clone is a single base apart.

V gives up 4 bases and J gives up 8 bases, and the segment between their germline ends measures 20 bases. The CDR3 numbers 15 residues from cysteine through phenylalanine. CDR3 DNA only is kept here, 45 bases in frame from base 1. Per the germline V gene, LGHNA is the CDR1 and YNFKEQ is the CDR2. The roughly 39 donors, aged 6 to 90 years, were systemically healthy Caucasian individuals from Russia. Each donor gave ten milliliters of peripheral blood, collected into EDTA-treated Vacutainer tubes. PBMCs were isolated by Ficoll-Paque density-gradient centrifugation, with at least 6 million obtained per sample. Trizol reagent was used to extract total RNA from PBMCs, with at least 6 micrograms per sample. For every donor, an aliquot of PBMCs went through flow cytometry to measure the percentages of naive CD45RAhigh/CD27high T cells. The library came from 5' RACE. A second PCR of roughly 7 to 12 cycles was performed with a sample-barcoded 5' primer and a J-beta primer mix. Each TCR beta cDNA molecule received a unique molecular identifier from a template-switch 5' adaptor carrying 12 random nucleotides. Each sample yielded at least 2.5 million CDR3-containing paired-end reads. The Mint cDNA synthesis kit, primed by a TRBC-specific oligonucleotide, was used to synthesize first-strand cDNA from all RNA. After uracil-DNA glycosylase treatment, a first 18-cycle PCR used universal primers M1SS and BC2_uni_R on all cDNA. Per the source publication's procedure: For normalization, 1 million high-quality reads were randomly selected from each sample, with every read carrying a distinct molecular identifier. Instead of being binned into consensus sequences, reads that shared molecular identifiers were thrown out. MiTCR, with a Q25 quality threshold and the strictest error-elimination algorithm, was used for CDR3 identification, clonotype clustering and error correction. Lower-bound total TCR beta diversity was estimated with a nonparametric unseen species model using Euler transformation. The public reads were reanalyzed by TCRdb: fastp trimming at Q25, MiXCR alignment, in-frame beta chains only. Rows with one shared CDR3 protein collapse into an entry with the most common genes and DNA. TCRdb assigned the V and J calls; the authors' analysis was not used. The sample yields fewer than 2 million distinct CDR3 sequences; roughly two fifths were counted once. In total, the top ten clones hold about 21% of the sample.

The V and J segments used are TRBV4-2 and TRBJ1-2; the D gene cannot be resolved reliably. Sequencing was done on a sample of blood. This TCR came from a human donor in good health. This receptor carries the CDR3 CASSLIPERYRGYTF. In nucleotide form, the sequence is TGTGCCAGCAGCCTTATACCTGAGAGATACCGGGGCTACACCTTC.